This T cell receptor (beta chain) originates from a study of monozygotic twins with inflammatory bowel disease. UMIs were attached via template switching, each with a 6-nucleotide sample barcode. The study subjected TCRalpha and TCRbeta cDNA to two nested PCRs of approximately 16 and 9 cycles. TCRdb reanalyzed the 5' RACE reads and collapses them to one entry per CDR3 protein, without DNA. The table gives roughly 150,000 distinct CDR3 sequences; the top ten clones make up under 3.5% of it. Whole-study findings and limits: None of the different T cell subtypes could be distinguished from one another. Differing immunosuppressive treatments may have added variability to patient repertoires.

Germline-derived CDR1 and CDR2 are SQVTM and ANQGSEA. The CDR3 consists of 12 residues. Comments on this clonotype: Its antigen is undetermined.

The sample consisted of blood. The receptor's source is a human donor with ulcerative colitis or Crohn's disease, or a healthy co-twin of an affected twin (not recorded which). The chain carries TRBV29-1 and TRBJ2-7. This chain's CDR3 is CSVTSSSYEQYF.